Listed below are T cell receptor beta chains from one sample, sequenced in a study of cytomegalovirus exposure and HLA in healthy donors. Method: immunoSEQ multiplex PCR; TCRdb's copy keeps in-frame clones and lacks some. The sample holds 110,000 to 150,000 clones, about four fifths seen once. The sequencing input was PBMCs. The receptors were gathered from a male donor in good health and CMV-seronegative. Each CDR3 is given with its conserved first and last residue. D genes are given only for firm matches. Size values are once, few and many counts, or a class for expanded clones, and some rows have none.

TRBV29-1	TRBD1	.	TRBJ2-5	CSVEVGGSGETQYF	TGCAGCGTTGAGGTAGGGGGCAGCGGAGAGACCCAGTACTTC
TRBV14	.	.	TRBJ2-2	CASSRVRTGELFF	TGTGCCAGCAGCCGGGTGCGGACCGGGGAGCTGTTTTTT
TRBV28	.	once	TRBJ1-1	CASSLNSREAFF	TGTGCCAGCAGTTTAAATTCTAGAGAAGCTTTCTTT
TRBV7-6	TRBD1	.	TRBJ1-3	CASIRVERTGNTIYF	TGTGCCAGTATAAGGGTAGAAAGGACAGGGAACACCATATATTTT
TRBV5-1	TRBD2	.	TRBJ2-7	CASSLGGTSGRGYEQYF	TGCGCCAGCAGCTTGGGTGGGACTAGCGGGAGAGGGTACGAGCAGTACTTC
TRBV5-5	.	.	TRBJ2-7	CASSSYRTYEQYF	TGTGCCAGCAGCTCCTACCGAACCTACGAGCAGTACTTC
TRBV4-3	TRBD1	.	TRBJ2-7	CASSQAGTGSYEQYF	TGCGCCAGCAGCCAAGCCGGGACAGGGTCCTACGAGCAGTACTTC
TRBV7-7	TRBD2	.	TRBJ2-3	CASSPRALSGGPSTDTQYF	TGTGCTAGCAGCCCCCGAGCACTTAGCGGGGGCCCTAGCACAGATACGCAGTATTTT
TRBV6-5	.	.	TRBJ2-3	CASASSSTDTQYF	TGTGCCAGCGCGTCCTCTAGCACAGATACGCAGTATTTT
TRBV19	.	.	TRBJ1-1	CASTLTWLGGLLNTEAFF	TGTGCCAGTACCCTAACCTGGTTGGGGGGTTTGTTGAACACTGAAGCTTTCTTT
TRBV5-4	.	.	TRBJ2-5	CASSLRSETQYF	TGTGCCAGCAGCTTACGGTCAGAGACCCAGTACTTC
TRBV9	TRBD1	.	TRBJ1-2	CASSVGTGGAEDYGYTF	TGTGCCAGCAGCGTGGGGACAGGGGGCGCCGAGGACTATGGCTACACCTTC
TRBV6-1	.	once	TRBJ2-2	CARGFLQGTGELFF	TGTGCCAGGGGGTTCTTACAGGGGACTGGGGAGCTGTTTTTT
TRBV10-3	.	.	TRBJ2-2	CAISELGTPHGAGELFF	TGTGCCATCAGTGAACTCGGGACTCCCCACGGGGCCGGGGAGCTGTTTTTT
TRBV7-2	TRBD2	once	TRBJ2-7	CASSSRGTSSLEQYF	TGTGCCAGCAGCTCGAGGGGGACTAGCTCGTTAGAGCAGTACTTC
TRBV6-5	TRBD1	once	TRBJ1-4	CASSYSGTDNEKLFF	TGTGCCAGCAGTTACTCCGGGACAGACAATGAAAAACTGTTTTTT
TRBV27	TRBD2	.	TRBJ2-7	CASSGGYEQYF	TGTGCCAGTAGCGGGGGCTACGAGCAGTACTTC
TRBV5-4	.	.	TRBJ1-4	CASSLEPFPTNEKLFF	TGTGCCAGCAGCTTGGAGCCCTTCCCAACTAATGAAAAACTGTTTTTT
TRBV6-5	TRBD1	.	TRBJ2-7	CASSYGGTGLGEQYF	TGTGCCAGCAGTTACGGGGGGACAGGGCTTGGCGAGCAGTACTTC
TRBV4-1	TRBD2	.	TRBJ2-7	CASSQMGAGGLDGRAEQYF	TGCGCCAGCAGCCAAATGGGGGCGGGGGGGCTCGACGGTAGGGCCGAGCAGTACTTC
TRBV27	TRBD2	.	TRBJ2-1	CASSSWTSGRAQSDNEQFF	TGTGCCAGCAGTTCCTGGACTAGCGGGAGGGCCCAGTCCGACAATGAGCAGTTCTTC
TRBV5-1	TRBD1	few	TRBJ2-7	CASSQVQGASGEQYF	TGCGCCAGCAGTCAGGTACAGGGGGCGTCCGGCGAGCAGTACTTC
TRBV29-1	.	once	TRBJ1-4	CSVEDPSGVKEKLFF	TGCAGCGTTGAAGATCCCTCGGGGGTAAAGGAAAAACTGTTTTTT
TRBV5-1	TRBD2	.	TRBJ2-1	CASSSGLAMGNEQFF	TGCGCCAGCAGCTCGGGACTAGCGATGGGCAATGAGCAGTTCTTC
TRBV29-1	.	.	TRBJ2-1	CSAGLEQFF	TGCAGCGCCGGTCTTGAGCAGTTCTTC
TRBV30	TRBD1	.	TRBJ1-2	CAWAGQGDYGYTF	TGTGCCTGGGCGGGACAGGGGGACTATGGCTACACCTTC
TRBV19	TRBD2	.	TRBJ2-1	CASGTSAYNEQFF	TGTGCCAGTGGGACTAGCGCTTACAATGAGCAGTTCTTC
TRBV5-1	TRBD2	.	TRBJ2-7	CASSSRGGIREQYF	TGCGCCAGCAGCTCGCGGGGGGGCATTCGCGAGCAGTACTTC
TRBV7-6	TRBD1	.	TRBJ1-1	CASSKETGAGGENTEAFF	TGTGCCAGCAGCAAAGAGACAGGGGCCGGCGGAGAGAACACTGAAGCTTTCTTT
TRBV27	.	.	TRBJ1-2	CASKRGGNYGYTF	TGTGCCAGCAAACGGGGAGGTAACTATGGCTACACCTTC
TRBV6-1	.	.	TRBJ1-5	CASSEGAGGNQPQHF	TGTGCCAGCAGTGAAGGCGCAGGGGGCAATCAGCCCCAGCATTTT
TRBV13	.	.	TRBJ1-2	CASSLVSGASYGYTF	TGTGCCAGCAGCTTAGTCTCAGGGGCGAGCTATGGCTACACCTTC
TRBV29-1	.	.	TRBJ1-2	CSAAGVNFYGYTF	TGCAGCGCGGCGGGAGTCAATTTCTATGGCTACACCTTC
TRBV28	TRBD1	few	TRBJ1-2	CASSLAGDRGRYGYTF	TGTGCCAGCAGTTTAGCCGGGGACAGGGGCCGGTATGGCTACACCTTC
TRBV2	.	.	TRBJ1-4	CASSEWSRFNEKLFF	TGTGCCAGCAGTGAATGGAGCCGGTTTAATGAAAAACTGTTTTTT
TRBV15	.	.	TRBJ2-3	CATSSGGTTDTQYF	TGTGCCACCAGCAGCGGGGGAACCACAGATACGCAGTATTTT
TRBV18	.	.	TRBJ2-7	CASRDRDVGRYEQYF	TGTGCCAGCCGAGACAGGGACGTAGGGAGGTACGAGCAGTACTTC
TRBV15	TRBD1	.	TRBJ2-1	CATRRGQAYNEQFF	TGTGCCACCAGAAGGGGGCAGGCCTACAATGAGCAGTTCTTC
TRBV6-5	.	few	TRBJ1-2	CASSYAGAGGYTF	TGTGCCAGCAGTTACGCGGGGGCTGGCGGCTACACCTTC
TRBV11-1	.	.	TRBJ2-3	CASRQQAAAADTQYF	TGTGCCAGCAGACAACAAGCGGCAGCGGCAGATACGCAGTATTTT